The T cell receptor beta chain described here comes from a study of blood T cell repertoires in COVID-19. About the research overall: Acute-phase and convalescent COVID-19 samples originated in the United States, Italy and Spain. T cells, B-cell-depleted T cells, or PBMCs provided the cDNA or gDNA that served as material.

TCRdb's copy holds only in-frame clones and misses some; the assay was immunoSEQ multiplex PCR. Of approximately 230,000 clones detected, about nine tenths appear once; the ten largest clones hold 2% to 2.5%. The specimen sequenced was peripheral blood. The receptor was isolated from a man aged 25-45 years who had recovered from COVID-19.

The CDR3 nucleotides read TGTGCCAGCAGTTTCGAAAGAGGAGAGACCCAGTACTTC. The encoded protein is CASSFERGETQYF. The chain has TRBV12-3 or TRBV12-4 and TRBJ2-5; D uncertain. V was pared by 3 bases and J by 4 bases, with 9 bases between. The CDR3 extends over 13 amino acids.